The source of this T cell receptor beta chain is a study of OX40 agonist ivuxolimab in advanced cancers. Across the whole study: Patients were treated with intravenous ivuxolimab, dosed at 0.01 to 10 mg/kg and infused every 2 weeks.

General observations from the study: In the 0.1 to 3.0 mg/kg range, CD4+ and CD8+ blood T cells had expanded clonally by week 6. Low normalized T-cell clonal expansion was also seen in some nonresponders.

Blood specimens came from baseline, cycle 4 day 1, and cycle 7 day 1. A single count supports this clone. Its antigen is as yet unknown. The CDR3 consists of 15 residues. Germline CDR1 reads SGHRS; CDR2 reads YFSETQ. Trimming removed 1 base at V and 4 bases at J, with 14 bases between. Repertoires were generated with immunoSEQ multiplex PCR, while TCRdb's copy carries only in-frame clones and drops some. The table has 40,000 to 55,000 clones, 90% seen once; the top ten hold about 6.3%. Sample: CD4+ or CD8+ T cells sorted from blood, taken in a trial of the OX40 agonist ivuxolimab. This chain connects TRBV5-1 to TRBJ1-1, with D possibly TRBD1 on 5 matching bases. The clonotype originates from an adult with an advanced solid tumor such as melanoma, head and neck, liver or kidney cancer. For the CDR3, the DNA is TGCGCCAGCAGCTTGAACGGGCGCGGGGGCACTGAAGCTTTCTTT. Its translation is CASSLNGRGGTEAFF.